This T cell receptor (beta chain) comes out of a study of PD-1 blockade in classical Hodgkin lymphoma. Across the study: Nivolumab was administered to patients intravenously at 3 mg/kg every 2 weeks. Study-wide results and limits: While CD8+ TCR diversity did not rise significantly by C4D1, CD4+ TCR diversity did. Newly diagnosed and completely responding patients shared comparable baseline diversity. The authors have not defined what causes the repertoire differences, possibly disease activity or prior therapy.

Libraries were prepared by immunoSEQ multiplex PCR; TCRdb keeps only in-frame clonotypes and omits some of them. Counted here are about 7,000 clones, around four fifths occurring once; the ten biggest clones make up 33%. This clone is categorized as medium-sized. Its antigen remains unknown. Trimming left V 3 bases short and J 3 bases short, with 9 bases between. There are 13 residues in the CDR3. In germline, CDR1 is MDHEN, CDR2 SYDVKM. Each patient relapsed following autologous stem cell transplantation, and prior brentuximab vedotin exposure differed. This chain joins TRBV28 and TRBJ2-7, with D possibly matching TRBD2 (6 bases). The starting material was peripheral blood mononuclear cells (PBMCs), obtained at baseline. The TCR originated in a human donor with classical Hodgkin lymphoma. Written as DNA, the CDR3 is TGTGCCAGCAGTTTGCGGGGCCTCTACGAGCAGTACTTC. Protein sequence: CASSLRGLYEQYF.